These 24 T cell receptor beta chains came from one sample sequenced in a study of long-term antiretroviral therapy in people with HIV. Survey level was the resolution at which the v3.0 immunoSEQ assay ran. The assay was immunoSEQ multiplex PCR, and TCRdb's table has in-frame clones only and misses some. The sample shows nearly 50,000 clones, roughly four fifths of them seen only once. The sequenced sample was unsorted PBMCs, obtained 0.8 years after starting antiretroviral therapy. These receptors all come from a woman aged 18 to 35 with HIV.

The chain uses TRBV28 and TRBJ1-4; D gene uncertain. This CDR3 is built from 14 residues. V lost 6 bases and J lost 5, with 13 bases in between. The germline CDR1 and CDR2 sequences are MDHEN and SYDVKM. The CDR3 is CASSLIGRNEKLFF. The CDR3 bases are TGTGCCAGCAGCCTCATCGGACGGAATGAAAAACTGTTTTTT.

In its sample, this clone was seen once. V is TRBV5-6 and J is TRBJ1-2, with D perhaps TRBD1 (6 bases). Germline loops: CDR1 SGHDT, CDR2 YYEEEE. The CDR3 spans 14 residues. The V end was cut by 3 bases, the J end by 8 bases, with 17 bases between. For the CDR3, the DNA is TGTGCCAGCAGCTCCCCCACGGGGGCGCGAGGCTACACCTTC. It encodes CASSSPTGARGYTF. Based on the CDR3 plus reference TRBV5-6 and TRBJ1-2, the full variable domain is DAGVTQSPTHLIKTRGQQVTLRCSPKSGHDTVSWYQQALGQGPQFIFQYYEEEERQRGNFPDRFSGHQFPNYSSELNVNALLLGDSALYLCASSSPTGARGYTFGSGTRLTVV.

V gene TRBV28 combines with J gene TRBJ1-2; no reliable D call. This CDR3 spans 14 amino acids. The germline V gene encodes CDR1 MDHEN and CDR2 SYDVKM. Trimming left V 3 bases short and J 6 bases short, with 14 bases between. This CDR3 is CASSFFGGGNGYTF. Here the CDR3 DNA reads TGTGCCAGCAGTTTTTTTGGAGGTGGGAATGGCTACACCTTC.

The chain employs TRBV18 and TRBJ2-1; no definite D call. Germline assignment: CDR1 KGHSH and CDR2 LQKENI. The CDR3 covers 16 residues. V dropped 3 bases and J dropped 0 bases, with 12 bases sitting between them. CDR3 amino acids: CASSPISASSYNEQFF. The CDR3 DNA follows: TGTGCCAGCTCACCTATAAGCGCCAGCTCCTACAATGAGCAGTTCTTC.

The chain couples TRBV4-1 to TRBJ1-2; D ambiguous. The CDR3 runs to 14 residues. V was shortened by 0 bases and J by 4 bases, with 9 bases between the two germline ends. Germline V gene lookup returns CDR1 MGHRA and CDR2 YSYEKL. CDR3 residues: CASSQEGGRYGYTF. The DNA for the CDR3 is TGCGCCAGCAGCCAAGAAGGTGGGCGCTATGGCTACACCTTC.

V is TRBV11-1 and J is TRBJ1-1; TRBD1 is a possible D gene (5 bases). Looked up from germline, CDR1 is SGHAT and CDR2 is FQDESV (reference sequence). This CDR3 contains 16 residues. Trimming removed 0 bases at V and 0 bases at J, with 11 bases between. The CDR3 region has the DNA TGTGCCAGCAGCTTAGCTCAAAGGACACTGAACACTGAAGCTTTCTTT. Its translation is CASSLAQRTLNTEAFF.

The chain joins TRBV23-1 to TRBJ2-7; no clear D gene. TRBV23-1 is an ORF, with its function uncertain. V gave up 2 bases and J gave up 4 bases, with 12 bases separating them. This CDR3 is built from 14 residues. The CDR3 bases are TGCGCCAGCAGTCAACCGGAAGGGCCGTACGAGCAGTACTTC. Translating gives CASSQPEGPYEQYF.

V and J are TRBV5-4 and TRBJ2-7, with 7 bases identical to TRBD2. Losses at the gene ends were 4 bases for V and 11 bases for J; bases not matched to a gene: 12. Per germline, CDR1 SGHNT and CDR2 YYREEE (reference sequence). This CDR3 has 13 residues. This CDR3 reads CASSGRDSGGKYF. DNA of the CDR3: TGTGCCAGCAGCGGGAGGGACTCCGGCGGGAAGTACTTC.

The V gene is TRBV27, the J gene TRBJ2-1; no reliable D call. V dropped 0 bases and J dropped 6 bases, with 3 bases sitting between them. Germline V gene data show CDR1 as MNHEY and CDR2 as SMNVEV (reference sequence). The CDR3 spans 12 residues. Written as DNA, the CDR3 is TGTGCCAGCAGTTTATCCATCAATGAGCAGTTCTTC. Amino acid sequence: CASSLSINEQFF.

The rearrangement links TRBV5-4 to TRBJ1-1; D ambiguous. The CDR3 consists of 15 residues. V lost 3 bases and J 1 base, leaving 13 bases between the germline ends. Germline lookup yields CDR1 SGHNT and CDR2 YYREEE (reference sequence). CDR3: CASSYGRYPNTEAFF. The DNA for the CDR3 is TGTGCCAGCAGCTATGGACGGTACCCGAACACTGAAGCTTTCTTT.

J is TRBJ1-2 and V is TRBV5-1; D uncertain. This CDR3 has 15 amino acids. The V gene lost 0 bases and the J gene lost 6 bases, with 15 bases spanning the gap. Germline V CDR1 and CDR2: SGHRS, YFSETQ. CDR3 loop: CASSLERVVGDGYTF. The CDR3 bases are TGCGCCAGCAGCTTGGAACGGGTAGTCGGGGATGGCTACACCTTC.

V is TRBV28 and J is TRBJ2-5; 8 nucleotides align to TRBD2. Germline assignment: CDR1 MDHEN and CDR2 SYDVKM. CDR3 length: 15 residues. J was trimmed by 3 bases and V by 6 bases; bases with no gene match: 9. CDR3 DNA sequence: TGTGCCAGCAGAAGATTTAGCGGGACCGAAGAGACCCAGTACTTC. Translation: CASRRFSGTEETQYF.

The chain links TRBV10-1 to TRBJ1-2; a possible D gene is TRBD1 (5 bases). Germline CDR1 is WNHNN and CDR2 is SYGVQD (reference sequence). The CDR3 extends over 15 amino acids. Deletions cut 6 bases from V and 4 bases from J, with 18 bases between. The CDR3 DNA follows: TGCGCCAGCAGAACGATGACAGAAGAAGTCTATGGCTACACCTTC. Protein: CASRTMTEEVYGYTF.

The gene calls are TRBV4-1 and TRBJ1-1, with a possible D match to TRBD1 (5 bases). CDR1 is MGHRA and CDR2 is YSYEKL in the germline V gene. The V end lost 1 base, the J end lost 3 bases, and 6 bases lay between the germline ends. This CDR3 has 13 residues. The CDR3 sequence: CASSQGGYTEAFF. The CDR3 bases are TGCGCCAGCAGCCAAGGGGGGTACACTGAAGCTTTCTTT.

J is TRBJ2-7 and V is TRBV9; D call uncertain. V gave up 0 bases and J gave up 3 bases, with 16 bases separating them. CDR3 length: 16 residues. Germline CDR1 is SGDLS and CDR2 is YYNGEE. CDR3 in DNA: TGTGCCAGCAGCGTAGAGGCGGAAGCAGGTTACTACGAGCAGTACTTC. Amino acids: CASSVEAEAGYYEQYF.

The CDR3 sequence is CASSSRGAPYNEQFF. CDR3 DNA: TGTGCCAGCAGCTCCCGTGGAGCTCCCTACAATGAGCAGTTCTTC. V gene TRBV7-3 combines with J gene TRBJ2-1; no clear D gene. Germline values: CDR1 SGHTA, CDR2 FQGTGA. This CDR3 has 15 amino acids. V was clipped by 4 bases and J by 2 bases, with 12 bases between them.

The rearrangement joins TRBV19 to TRBJ1-5; 9 bases align to TRBD1. The CDR3 consists of 18 residues. Losses at the gene ends were 3 bases for V and 0 bases for J; bases not matched to a gene: 9. Germline V gene lookup returns CDR1 LNHDA and CDR2 SQIVND (reference sequence). As DNA, the CDR3 is TGTGCCAGTAGTATCTGGGACAGGGACCGTAATAGCAATCAGCCCCAGCATTTT. Protein sequence: CASSIWDRDRNSNQPQHF.

This chain connects TRBV6-5 to TRBJ2-1; 8 nucleotides match TRBD2. This CDR3 has 14 residues. Germline V gene lookup returns CDR1 MNHEY and CDR2 SVGAGI. Trimming cost V 6 bases and J 4 bases; bases outside gene matches: 5. The CDR3 nucleotides read TGTGCCAGCAGATGGACTAGCCCATACAATGAGCAGTTCTTC. As protein: CASRWTSPYNEQFF.

This clone was detected only once. The chain employs TRBV19 and TRBJ1-4; TRBD1 agrees at 7 bases. The CDR3 is 14 amino acids. Germline CDR1 LNHDA, CDR2 SQIVND (reference sequence). V was clipped by 6 bases and J by 3 bases; unmatched bases: 4. This CDR3 reads CASRPQGANEKLFF. The DNA for the CDR3 is TGTGCCAGTAGACCCCAGGGGGCTAATGAAAAACTGTTTTTT.

This chain joins TRBV4-3 and TRBJ2-1, with D possibly TRBD2 on 5 matching bases. The CDR3 has 14 residues. The germline V gene has CDR1 LGHNA and CDR2 YSLEER. Deletions cut 0 bases from V and 7 bases from J, with 10 bases between. CDR3 bases: TGCGCCAGCAGCCAAGATCTAGTAGCGAATGAGCAGTTCTTC. Amino acid sequence: CASSQDLVANEQFF.

The chain links TRBV5-1 to TRBJ2-1; possibly TRBD1 for D (6 bases). The CDR3 sequence is 15 residues long. Trimming cost V 3 bases and J 7 bases, with 17 bases left between them. CDR1 is SGHRS, CDR2 YFSETQ, per germline. CDR3 DNA sequence: TGCGCCAGCAGCTCGACAGGACAAACGGGGAATGAGCAGTTCTTC. As protein: CASSSTGQTGNEQFF.

The rearrangement joins TRBV27 to TRBJ2-7, with 8 bases fitting TRBD2. CDR1 MNHEY and CDR2 SMNVEV come from the germline V gene (reference sequence). The CDR3 runs to 12 residues. After removal of 9 bases from V and 4 bases from J, the junction contained 5 bases not matched to a gene. In DNA form, the CDR3 reads TGTGCCAGTCAGGGACTAGGATACGAGCAGTACTTC. The encoded protein is CASQGLGYEQYF.

The chain links TRBV7-2 to TRBJ2-5, with TRBD2 matching over 8 bases. V lost 5 bases to trimming and J lost 5 bases; unmatched junction nucleotides: 10. The germline gives CDR1 SGHTA, CDR2 FQGNSA. The CDR3 spans 15 residues. CDR3 DNA sequence: TGTGCCAGCAGCCCTCCCGGGGGGGGGCGGGAGACCCAGTACTTC. Residues: CASSPPGGGRETQYF.

This chain connects TRBV7-2 to TRBJ2-7; D is perhaps TRBD1 (6 bases). The V end was cut by 4 bases, the J end by 2 bases, with 15 bases between. CDR1 SGHTA and CDR2 FQGNSA come from the germline V gene. The CDR3 consists of 15 residues. CDR3 nucleotide sequence: TGTGCCAGCAGCTCAGCCGCCACAGGGCCCTACGAGCAGTACTTC. Amino acid sequence: CASSSAATGPYEQYF.